The 20 T cell receptor beta chains below all came from one sample that was sequenced in a study of blood T cell repertoires in COVID-19 (TCRdb year 2020). Library prep was done by the immunoSEQ multiplex PCR assay. The table was pulled from immuneACCESS by TCRdb, which kept in-frame rearrangements only. Such tables lose some clones; where checked, under half of the loss comes from unresolved V genes, and the rest has no known cause. Counted in this sample were approximately 250,000 clones; about 91% of them appeared once. The ten largest clones add up to roughly 1.2% of the sample. The sequencing input was PBMCs or T cells enriched from blood (not recorded which). The receptors here all came from a woman aged 40-49 years with acute COVID-19.

The rearrangement joins TRBV7-9 to TRBJ2-1, with TRBD1 identical over 9 bases. The CDR3 contains 16 residues. Per germline, CDR1 SEHNR and CDR2 FQNEAQ (reference sequence). V lost 5 bases and J lost 7; bases outside the gene matches: 12. CDR3 in DNA: TGTGCCAGCAGCGCCCGGGGCGGACAGGGGATAAATGAGCAGTTCTTC. The encoded protein is CASSARGGQGINEQFF.

The chain carries TRBV24-1 and TRBJ2-3, with 9 nucleotides matching TRBD1. The CDR3 loop spans 14 amino acids. Trimming cost V 7 bases and J 6 bases; bases outside gene matches: 7. Germline V gene sequence: CDR1 KGHDR, CDR2 SFDVKD. The CDR3 DNA follows: TGTGCCACCAGACGGACAGGGGAAGGGGATACGCAGTATTTT. Translating it yields CATRRTGEGDTQYF.

V and J are TRBV7-2 and TRBJ2-2; 8 nucleotides line up with TRBD2. V lost 5 bases and J lost 6; bases outside the gene matches: 8. The length of the CDR3 is 15 residues. CDR1 and CDR2 (germline): SGHTA, FQGNSA. The chain's CDR3 is CASSPGLALPGELFF. CDR3 DNA: TGTGCCAGCAGCCCTGGACTAGCATTGCCCGGGGAGCTGTTTTTT.

CDR3 amino acids: CASSLPETYGYTF. The CDR3 DNA is TGTGCCAGCAGTTTGCCAGAAACCTATGGCTACACCTTC. The V gene is TRBV12-3 or TRBV12-4, the J gene TRBJ1-2; D unresolved. The CDR3 spans 13 residues. The V end lost 3 bases, the J end lost 4 bases, and 9 bases lay between the germline ends.

The chain combines TRBV6-2 or TRBV6-3 with TRBJ2-7; 12 bases align to TRBD2. The trim removed 4 bases at V and 4 bases at J, leaving 5 bases unmatched. The CDR3 length is 15 residues. In germline, CDR1 is MNHEY, CDR2 SVGEGT. For the CDR3, the DNA is TGTGCCAGCAGTTTTACCGGACTAGCGGGGTACGAGCAGTACGTC. Encoded protein: CASSFTGLAGYEQYV.

The rearrangement joins TRBV11-2 to TRBJ2-7, with 10 bases matching TRBD1. Germline CDR1 and CDR2: SGHAT and FQNNGV. V lost 5 bases, J lost 9 bases, and 7 bases stayed unmatched. The CDR3 consists of 13 residues. Here the CDR3 DNA reads TGTGCCAGCAGCGTGGACAGGGGGGGAGTGCAGTACGTC. Translated: CASSVDRGGVQYV.

The rearrangement joins TRBV7-2 to TRBJ2-5, with D unclear. Trimming cost V 5 bases and J 9 bases, with 10 bases left between them. CDR1 and CDR2 (germline): SGHTA, FQGNSA. The CDR3 loop spans 11 amino acids. CDR3 protein: CASSISQAQYF. CDR3 bases: TGTGCCAGCAGCATTAGTCAGGCCCAGTACTTC.

This chain connects TRBV24-1 to TRBJ1-2; D ambiguous. Trimming removed 5 bases from V and 3 bases from J, with 15 bases in between. Germline V CDR1 and CDR2: KGHDR, SFDVKD. The CDR3 runs to 15 residues. The CDR3: CATSAPGGSHYGYTF. CDR3 nucleotides: TGTGCCACCAGTGCCCCAGGAGGGAGCCACTATGGCTACACCTTC.

This sequence joins TRBV28 and TRBJ1-6, with TRBD1 identical over 7 bases. V shed 3 bases and J 3 bases; nucleotides not matched to a gene: 5. Looked up from germline, CDR1 is MDHEN and CDR2 is SYDVKM. The CDR3 spans 16 residues. The CDR3 protein is CASSLAGGYYNSPLHF. DNA for the CDR3: TGTGCCAGCAGTTTGGCAGGGGGTTACTATAATTCACCCCTCCACTTT.

The chain links TRBV18 to TRBJ1-1; D unclear. CDR1 is KGHSH and CDR2 is LQKENI in the germline V gene. The CDR3 covers 13 residues. With 1 base removed from V and 3 bases from J, the gap between germline ends came to 6 bases. The CDR3 reads CASSPRTDTEAFF. DNA of the CDR3: TGTGCCAGCTCACCACGAACAGACACTGAAGCTTTCTTT.

This clone has just one count. The chain links TRBV5-6 to TRBJ2-5; TRBD1 agrees at 9 bases. After removal of 4 bases from V and 5 bases from J, the junction contained 6 bases not matched to a gene. Germline CDR1 SGHDT, CDR2 YYEEEE. The CDR3 consists of 14 residues. The CDR3 region has the DNA TGTGCCAGCAGCAAGGACAGGGGTCAGGAGACCCAGTACTTC. Translated: CASSKDRGQETQYF.

The chain has TRBV19 and TRBJ1-5; D is undetermined. CDR1 LNHDA and CDR2 SQIVND come from the germline V gene (reference sequence). This CDR3 has 16 residues. Trimming removed 1 base from V and 2 bases from J, with 12 bases in between. The CDR3 coding sequence is TGTGCCAGTAGTATAGGATGGGGAGACCGCAATCAGCCCCAGCATTTT. Translated, it gives CASSIGWGDRNQPQHF. The complete variable domain, with remaining parts taken from reference TRBV19 and TRBJ1-5, reads DGGITQSPKYLFRKEGQNVTLSCEQNLNHDAMYWYRQDPGQGLRLIYYSQIVNDFQKGDIAEGYSVSREKKESFPLTVTSAQKNPTAFYLCASSIGWGDRNQPQHFGDGTRLSIL.

The V and J genes are TRBV7-9 and TRBJ1-2; D remains ambiguous. Trimming pared 0 bases from V and 4 bases from J, leaving 9 bases between. This CDR3 contains 14 residues. Germline V CDR1 and CDR2: SEHNR, FQNEAQ (reference sequence). The CDR3 spells CASSLAVTGYGYTF. The CDR3 region has the DNA TGTGCCAGCAGCTTAGCCGTCACGGGCTATGGCTACACCTTC.

In DNA, the CDR3 is TGTGCCAGCAGCTTATCAGGGGGCTACGGCTACACCTTC. Its protein is CASSLSGGYGYTF. This rearrangement joins TRBV7-8 to TRBJ1-2; 8 nucleotides agree with TRBD1. V gave up 2 bases and J gave up 8 bases; unmatched junction bases: 4. The germline gives CDR1 SGHVS, CDR2 FQNEAQ. The CDR3 runs to 13 residues.

The V and J genes are TRBV11-2 and TRBJ2-2; TRBD1 aligns across 7 bases. The CDR3 length is 14 residues. Germline V lookup: CDR1 SGHAT, CDR2 FQNNGV. Trimming at V came to 5 bases and at J to 6 bases, leaving 6 bases not matched to a gene. CDR3 in amino acids: CASSRTGVAGELFF. The CDR3 bases are TGTGCCAGCAGCCGAACAGGGGTGGCCGGGGAGCTGTTTTTT.

The chain couples TRBV30 to TRBJ1-3; D gene unclear. Trimming took off 0 bases at V and 4 bases at J, with 4 bases between the two ends. CDR3 size: 12 residues. CDR1 is GTSNPN and CDR2 is SVGIG in the germline V gene (reference sequence). CDR3 coding DNA: TGTGCCTGGAGTGTATTAGGAAACACCATATATTTT. Its protein product is CAWSVLGNTIYF.

The rearrangement links TRBV28 to TRBJ1-1; a weak D match, TRBD1 (5 bases). Trimming left V 11 bases short and J 0 bases short, with 10 bases between. The CDR3 covers 12 residues. From germline, CDR1 is MDHEN and CDR2 SYDVKM. CDR3 region: CACGGMNTEAFF. The CDR3 DNA reads TGTGCCTGCGGGGGGATGAACACTGAAGCTTTCTTT.

The chain recombines TRBV10-1 with TRBJ2-7; 10 bases match TRBD2. CDR3 length equals 15 residues. Germline-derived CDR1 and CDR2 are WNHNN and SYGVQD (reference sequence). J was trimmed by 2 bases and V by 3 bases; bases with no gene match: 4. DNA of the CDR3: TGCGCCAGCAGTGACAGCGGGAGGGCCCCCTACGAGCAGTACTTC. It encodes CASSDSGRAPYEQYF.

The chain joins TRBV28 to TRBJ1-1; D is undetermined. Germline-derived CDR1 and CDR2 are MDHEN and SYDVKM. This CDR3 is built from 15 residues. V lost 2 bases to trimming and J lost 11 bases, with 21 bases between them. The CDR3 protein is CASSLKFLIPTLAFF. The CDR3 DNA is TGTGCCAGCAGTTTAAAATTTCTGATTCCCACTTTGGCTTTCTTT.

V usage is TRBV5-1 and J usage is TRBJ2-4; TRBD2 aligns across 12 bases. CDR3 length: 17 amino acids. Germline V CDR1 and CDR2: SGHRS, YFSETQ. The V gene end was trimmed by 1 base and the J gene end by 8 bases; junction bases not matched to a gene: 10. The CDR3: CASSLKGTSGPHDIQYF. CDR3 nucleotides: TGCGCCAGCAGCTTGAAAGGGACTAGCGGGCCCCACGACATTCAGTACTTC.